The sample holds a few counts of the clone carrying this TCR beta chain. Its antigen remains unidentified. These data originate in a study of vaccination and CD4 T cells after COVID-19. Study information: From HCoV-229E, HCoV-OC43, HCoV-NL63 and SARS-CoV-2, overlapping spike peptides were used to stimulate the cells. Researchers treated control cultures with a CEFX pool, an HIV-1 Nef pool, or no peptide.

Sequenced with the Oncomine TCR Beta short-read assay was DNA taken from cultured CD4+ T cells. TCRdb re-called the PCR reads through MiXCR, storing one row per CDR3 protein. The table has just over 20,000 distinct CDR3 sequences, approximately 50% seen once. Germline V gives CDR1 LNHNV, CDR2 YYDKDF (reference sequence). The CDR3 sequence is 14 residues long. Trimming removed 0 bases from V and 5 bases from J, with 10 bases in between. Study-wide findings and caveats: Median SARS-CoV-2-reactive clonotypes rose from about 20 to 38, not significantly.

The treatment here: roughly nine-day PBMC culture with coronavirus spike peptide pools or control peptides (ViraFEST assay). The receptor was isolated from a human donor who had recovered from COVID-19. The V call is TRBV15, the J call TRBJ1-2; TRBD1 might be the D (5 bases). The sample consisted of CD4+ T cells from blood, cultured in vitro. The CDR3 DNA reads TGTGCCACCAGCAGAGAGGGGCTGCTTTATGGCTACACCTTC. This translates into CATSREGLLYGYTF.